Listed here are 18 T cell receptor beta chains from one sample, sequenced in a study of regulatory T cells in long-lasting Graves disease. Time point given: persistent/refractory GD, antithyroid drugs over 5 years with positive TRAb. The TCR library used RNA extracted from PBMCs. Building the TCR beta libraries relied on iRepertoire HTBI primers, and CDR3 regions underwent Arm-PCR. MiXCR, run by TCRdb on the multiplex PCR reads, gives a single entry per CDR3 protein. There are 350,000 to 450,000 distinct CDR3 sequences in the sample; about a fifth occur only once, and around 21% lies in the top ten. The material sequenced was peripheral blood mononuclear cells (PBMCs), taken when the disease was refractory, from a patient treated with antithyroid drugs. Receptor source: a female donor with Graves disease.

The V gene is TRBV19, the J gene TRBJ1-1; D possibly corresponds to TRBD1 (6 bases). This CDR3 is built from 14 residues. Germline CDR1 is LNHDA and CDR2 is SQIVND (reference sequence). V lost 2 bases and J 4 bases, leaving 11 bases between the germline ends. The CDR3 protein is CASSIFGQITEAFF. For the CDR3, the DNA is TGTGCCAGTAGTATATTCGGACAGATCACTGAAGCTTTCTTT. The whole variable domain, remainder taken from reference TRBV19 and TRBJ1-1, is DGGITQSPKYLFRKEGQNVTLSCEQNLNHDAMYWYRQDPGQGLRLIYYSQIVNDFQKGDIAEGYSVSREKKESFPLTVTSAQKNPTAFYLCASSIFGQITEAFFGQGTRLTVV.

This clonotype appeared a few times. The chain couples TRBV19 to TRBJ1-1, with a weak D call TRBD1 (6 bases). V was shortened by 1 base and J by 6 bases, with 12 bases between the two germline ends. Germline V gives CDR1 LNHDA, CDR2 SQIVND (reference sequence). This CDR3 region has 14 residues. This CDR3 is CASSIVGGVAEAFF. For the CDR3, the DNA is TGTGCCAGTAGTATAGTAGGGGGAGTAGCTGAAGCTTTCTTT.

This clonotype was counted at least ten times. The chain uses TRBV28 and TRBJ2-5; D is unclear. V lost 8 bases and J lost 0, with 22 bases in between. The CDR3 runs to 17 residues. The germline gives CDR1 MDHEN, CDR2 SYDVKM. The CDR3 DNA follows: TGTGCCAGCCGTCGATCGGGTGCCACCGCGTACCAAGAGACCCAGTACTTC. As protein: CASRRSGATAYQETQYF.

On this clonotype itself: Being one base from a much bigger clone, this may be a read error. CDR3 coding DNA: TGCAGTGCTATCGGACGGAACTACAAGCAGTACTTC. Its protein product is CSAIGRNYKQYF. The chain uses TRBV20-1 and TRBJ2-7; D gene unclear. Germline V gene sequence: CDR1 DFQATT, CDR2 SNEGSKA (reference sequence). The CDR3 has 12 residues.

The chain is built from TRBV3-1 and TRBJ2-7; D is unclear. This CDR3 contains 13 residues. The V end was cut by 5 bases, the J end by 11 bases, with 19 bases between. From germline, CDR1 is LGHDT and CDR2 YNNKEL (reference sequence). The CDR3 sequence: CASSAGGRIPEYF. In DNA, the CDR3 is TGTGCCAGCAGCGCCGGTGGGCGAATCCCGGAGTACTTC.

This clonotype was seen more than once but under ten times. The rearrangement uses TRBV28 and TRBJ1-5; 11 nucleotides line up with TRBD1. This CDR3 is built from 17 residues. CDR1 MDHEN and CDR2 SYDVKM come from the germline V gene. The junction had 8 bases not matched to a gene; V was cut back by 5 bases and J by 2 bases. CDR3 in DNA: TGTGCCAGCAGTCCTCGGACAGGGGGCATAGGCAATCAGCCCCAGCATTTT. It yields the protein CASSPRTGGIGNQPQHF.

This clonotype was seen repeatedly, ten times or more. The chain combines TRBV2 with TRBJ2-5; D unclear. CDR1 and CDR2 from the germline V gene are SNHLY and FYNNEI. V lost 7 bases to trimming and J lost 0 bases, with 15 bases between them. This CDR3 spans 15 amino acids. As DNA, the CDR3 is TGTGCCAGCACCCTTGGACCGGGCAACCAAGAGACCCAGTACTTC. Translated: CASTLGPGNQETQYF.

The chain recombines TRBV4-3 with TRBJ2-3, with D unresolved. V lost 4 bases and J 3 bases, leaving 11 bases between the germline ends. The CDR3 is 14 amino acids. Germline V lookup: CDR1 LGHNA, CDR2 YSLEER. The CDR3 here is CASSRDLATDTQYF. CDR3 DNA sequence: TGCGCCAGCAGCCGCGACTTGGCAACAGATACGCAGTATTTT.

The table lists this clonotype with many counts. The CDR3 DNA sequence: TGTGCCAGCAGTTCCCAGGGGCGGTTCGTATACGAGCAGTACTTC. The encoded protein is CASSSQGRFVYEQYF. The chain carries TRBV6-2 or TRBV6-3 and TRBJ2-7; possibly TRBD1 for D (6 bases). V lost 4 bases and J 4 bases, leaving 17 bases between the germline ends. The CDR3 spans 15 residues. Per germline, CDR1 MNHEY and CDR2 SVGEGT.

This clonotype has at least ten counts. The J gene is TRBJ2-5, the V gene TRBV20-1; 12 nucleotides align to TRBD2. This CDR3 has 14 residues. V was pared by 4 bases and J by 5 bases, with 5 bases of the junction left unmatched. The germline gives CDR1 DFQATT, CDR2 SNEGSKA (reference sequence). In DNA, the CDR3 is TGCAGTGCTACCTGGACTAGCGGGGAGGAGACCCAGTACTTC. It is translated as CSATWTSGEETQYF.

This clonotype has a count of ten or more. This chain connects TRBV28 to TRBJ2-7, with unresolved D. V shed 7 bases and J shed 5 bases, with 9 bases lying between them. The germline V gene has CDR1 MDHEN and CDR2 SYDVKM. The CDR3 covers 11 residues. CDR3 DNA: TGTGCCAGCATGTCTTCCCACGAGCAGTACTTC. This translates into CASMSSHEQYF.

This chain joins TRBV7-9 and TRBJ1-5; D unclear. V lost 8 bases and J lost 5, with 10 bases in between. The CDR3 sequence is 12 residues long. In germline, CDR1 is SEHNR, CDR2 FQNEAQ (reference sequence). The CDR3 protein is CASARADQPQHF. The CDR3 region has the DNA TGTGCCAGCGCTCGGGCGGATCAGCCCCAGCATTTT.

This clonotype was seen ten or more times. The chain has TRBV11-2 and TRBJ2-5; TRBD1 matches 9 bases. This CDR3 contains 16 residues. V gave up 2 bases and J gave up 2 bases; unmatched junction bases: 6. In germline, CDR1 is SGHAT, CDR2 FQNNGV. CDR3 loop: CASSLNTGQGQETQYF. CDR3 DNA: TGTGCCAGCAGCTTAAACACCGGACAGGGGCAAGAGACCCAGTACTTC. The full variable domain, in which reference TRBV11-2 and TRBJ2-5 provide the parts outside the CDR3, is EAGVAQSPRYKIIEKRQSVAFWCNPISGHATLYWYQQILGQGPKLLIQFQNNGVVDDSQLPKDRFSAERLKGVDSTLKIQPAKLEDSAVYLCASSLNTGQGQETQYFGPGTRLLVL.

This clonotype has at least ten counts. V gene TRBV6-1 combines with J gene TRBJ1-1; the match to TRBD1 covers 10 bases. This CDR3 contains 16 residues. V was clipped by 4 bases and J by 4 bases; unmatched bases: 9. Per germline, CDR1 MNHNS and CDR2 SASEGT. This CDR3 reads CASSGPPGTGATEAFF. CDR3 DNA: TGTGCCAGCAGTGGACCACCCGGGACAGGGGCCACTGAAGCTTTCTTT.

This clonotype came up many times. This chain links TRBV20-1 with TRBJ2-2; perhaps TRBD1 as D (5 bases). CDR3 length: 12 residues. The V gene's germline CDR1 is DFQATT and CDR2 SNEGSKA (reference sequence). V lost 5 bases and J lost 5, with 9 bases in between. CDR3 bases: TGCAGTGCTCTAGGGGATACCGGGGAGCTGTTTTTT. Its protein is CSALGDTGELFF.

The V call is TRBV25-1, the J call TRBJ2-4, with a weak D call TRBD2 (5 bases). The CDR3 spans 18 residues. The germline V gene encodes CDR1 MGHDK and CDR2 SYGVNS. V was pared by 6 bases and J by 0 bases, with 21 bases between. CDR3 in amino acids: CASSAQPGRVLAKNIQYF. The CDR3 nucleotides read TGTGCCAGCAGCGCCCAACCGGGAAGGGTACTAGCCAAAAACATTCAGTACTTC.

This clonotype was counted between two and nine times. The chain employs TRBV6-1 and TRBJ2-7; TRBD2 is a possible D gene (7 bases). The CDR3 runs to 16 residues. Germline CDR1 and CDR2: MNHNS and SASEGT. Deletions cut 6 bases from V and 3 bases from J, with 21 bases between. The CDR3 protein is CASSPPAGAPGYEQYF. CDR3 coding DNA: TGTGCCAGCAGCCCCCCTGCGGGGGCGCCTGGCTACGAGCAGTACTTC.

This clonotype showed up just a few times. The V gene is TRBV7-9, the J gene TRBJ2-7; TRBD2 agrees at 16 bases. The germline CDR1 and CDR2 sequences are SEHNR and FQNEAQ (reference sequence). Trimming removed 4 bases from V and 0 bases from J; junction bases left unmatched: 9. This CDR3 region has 19 residues. The CDR3 bases are TGTGCCAGCAGCTCAGCCGGGACTAGCGGGAGGGCCGGCTCCTACGAGCAGTACTTC. Translating gives CASSSAGTSGRAGSYEQYF. Combining the CDR3 with reference TRBV7-9 and TRBJ2-7 gives the whole variable domain DTGVSQNPRHKITKRGQNVTFRCDPISEHNRLYWYRQTLGQGPEFLTYFQNEAQLEKSRLLSDRFSAERPKGSFSTLEIQRTEQGDSAMYLCASSSAGTSGRAGSYEQYFGPGTRLTVT.